The 2 T cell receptor beta chains given below trace back to one sample, sequenced in a study of CD8+CD57+ T cells in acquired aplastic anemia. Using genomic DNA as the template, TCR beta VDJ and CDR3 profiling was carried out. MiXCR was run by TCRdb on the reads, yielding one entry per CDR3 protein. Among about 420,000 distinct CDR3 sequences listed, around 68% were seen once. Sequencing was done on a sample of sorted CD4+, CD8+, or CD8+CD57+ T cells (not recorded which) from PBMCs. All receptors derive from a human donor in good health, serving as a control.

This chain links TRBV29-1 with TRBJ2-7; 10 bases agree with TRBD1. Germline assignment: CDR1 SQVTM and CDR2 ANQGSEA. This CDR3 is built from 14 residues. J was trimmed by 1 base and V by 3 bases; bases with no gene match: 3. The CDR3: CSVEGDRGSYEQYF. The CDR3 nucleotides are TGCAGCGTTGAGGGGGACAGGGGATCCTACGAGCAGTACTTC.

The V and J genes are TRBV7-3 and TRBJ2-1; 9 nucleotides agree with TRBD2. This CDR3 contains 15 residues. V shed 6 bases and J 12 bases; nucleotides not matched to a gene: 15. Germline CDR1 and CDR2: SGHTA and FQGTGA. The CDR3 loop reads CASSYGGGARDAQFF. For the CDR3, the DNA is TGTGCCAGCAGTTATGGCGGGGGGGCCAGGGATGCGCAGTTCTTC.